This is a list of T cell receptor beta chains from one sample in a study of cytomegalovirus exposure and HLA in healthy donors. Measured with immunoSEQ multiplex PCR; TCRdb has only the in-frame clones, and not every one. The sample records some 110,000 clones, 65% to 75% being singletons. The sample taken for sequencing was PBMCs. The receptors were sampled from a woman between 50 and 59 years old in good health and CMV-seropositive. The conserved cysteine and the conserved F or W are not part of the CDR3 here. The order of the fields is J gene, clone size, V gene, CDR3 protein. Clone size is given for some rows only: seen once, a few or many times, or a class if the clone is expanded.

j_gene: TRBJ2-7; abundance: .; v_gene: TRBV4-2; CDR3aa: ASSHGQITYEQY
j_gene: TRBJ2-5; abundance: .; v_gene: TRBV6-1; CDR3aa: ASSEGSAAGEETQY
j_gene: TRBJ1-5; abundance: .; v_gene: TRBV6-5; CDR3aa: ASSYSTGDFPQH
j_gene: TRBJ2-7; abundance: few; v_gene: TRBV19; CDR3aa: ASSIRQGASYEQY
j_gene: TRBJ1-5; abundance: .; v_gene: TRBV6-1; CDR3aa: ASAVGWGGNQPQH
j_gene: TRBJ2-7; abundance: .; v_gene: TRBV9; CDR3aa: ASSVGTLGLNEQY
j_gene: TRBJ1-4; abundance: .; v_gene: TRBV6-6; CDR3aa: ASRPGQLNEKLF
j_gene: TRBJ2-3; abundance: .; v_gene: TRBV5-1; CDR3aa: ASSPVPTSGGTDTQY
j_gene: TRBJ2-7; abundance: .; v_gene: TRBV7-2; CDR3aa: ASSFAGGQGFYEQY
j_gene: TRBJ2-3; abundance: .; v_gene: TRBV4-3; CDR3aa: ASSQDFNTQY
j_gene: TRBJ2-3; abundance: .; v_gene: TRBV6-6; CDR3aa: ASSTDRGDTQY
j_gene: TRBJ2-7; abundance: once; v_gene: TRBV5-4; CDR3aa: ASSSFREMTYEQY
j_gene: TRBJ1-2; abundance: few; v_gene: TRBV28; CDR3aa: ASSPQSANYGYT
j_gene: TRBJ1-1; abundance: .; v_gene: TRBV4-3; CDR3aa: ASSLSRGTEAF
j_gene: TRBJ1-5; abundance: .; v_gene: TRBV28; CDR3aa: ASSLPDRDGPQH
j_gene: TRBJ2-3; abundance: .; v_gene: TRBV19; CDR3aa: ASSSFGTTDTQY
j_gene: TRBJ2-1; abundance: .; v_gene: TRBV5-1; CDR3aa: ASSPLAGTGNEQF
j_gene: TRBJ1-1; abundance: .; v_gene: TRBV5-1; CDR3aa: ASNGGVGNTEAF
j_gene: TRBJ1-4; abundance: few; v_gene: TRBV29-1; CDR3aa: SVRQLTNEKLF
j_gene: TRBJ2-1; abundance: few; v_gene: TRBV29-1; CDR3aa: SVEGTDYNEQF
j_gene: TRBJ1-5; abundance: once; v_gene: TRBV6-5; CDR3aa: ASSSRQGSNQPQH
j_gene: TRBJ2-5; abundance: .; v_gene: TRBV28; CDR3aa: ASSTRQGNQETQY
j_gene: TRBJ2-7; abundance: .; v_gene: TRBV25-1; CDR3aa: ASSETGQASYEQY
j_gene: TRBJ2-2; abundance: .; v_gene: TRBV5-1; CDR3aa: ASSLTANTGELF
j_gene: TRBJ2-7; abundance: few; v_gene: TRBV19; CDR3aa: ASSGTGSYEQY
j_gene: TRBJ1-1; abundance: .; v_gene: TRBV5-1; CDR3aa: ASSLATGGVTEAF
j_gene: TRBJ2-1; abundance: .; v_gene: TRBV7-2; CDR3aa: ASSYREGAYNEQF
j_gene: TRBJ1-2; abundance: few; v_gene: TRBV11-3; CDR3aa: ASSFSSGDGYT
j_gene: TRBJ1-1; abundance: .; v_gene: TRBV28; CDR3aa: ASSLFQEAF
j_gene: TRBJ1-5; abundance: once; v_gene: TRBV6-1; CDR3aa: ASSQPDQPQH
j_gene: TRBJ1-2; abundance: .; v_gene: TRBV16; CDR3aa: ASNMDRVYGYT
j_gene: TRBJ2-1; abundance: .; v_gene: TRBV2; CDR3aa: ASKIQGNYNEQF
j_gene: TRBJ2-3; abundance: .; v_gene: TRBV28; CDR3aa: ASRRDSHTDTQY
j_gene: TRBJ1-2; abundance: .; v_gene: TRBV4-2; CDR3aa: ASSQDLGAGHGYT
j_gene: TRBJ1-2; abundance: .; v_gene: TRBV6-6; CDR3aa: ASSLPQGFNYGYT
j_gene: TRBJ2-1; abundance: few; v_gene: TRBV11-3; CDR3aa: ASSESGSGSFNEQF
j_gene: TRBJ2-5; abundance: .; v_gene: TRBV7-2; CDR3aa: ASSAVSGGLETQY
j_gene: TRBJ1-4; abundance: .; v_gene: TRBV7-2; CDR3aa: ASSSATGRSEKLF
j_gene: TRBJ1-3; abundance: .; v_gene: TRBV5-1; CDR3aa: ASKWGSSGNTIY
j_gene: TRBJ2-3; abundance: .; v_gene: TRBV11-3; CDR3aa: ASSSATSGKTDTQY